Sequencing of this T cell receptor (beta chain) was carried out in a study of blood T cell repertoires in COVID-19. Study-wide context: The analysed material was cDNA or gDNA that came from T cells, B-cell-depleted T cells, or PBMCs.

Between the trimmed V and J ends, which lost 4 bases and 0 bases, there was a span of 12 bases. This CDR3 region has 15 residues. Germline V gives CDR1 SGHDN, CDR2 FVKESK. Clones were sequenced by immunoSEQ multiplex PCR, and TCRdb holds only the in-frame ones, with some missing. The data show 200,000 or so clones, roughly 88% seen once. The J gene is TRBJ1-1, the V gene TRBV14; D not certain. Sequencing was carried out using peripheral blood. The clonotype originates from a human donor with active or convalescent COVID-19. The donor label of this sample is uncertain. CDR3 sequence (DNA): TGTGCCAGCAGCCTTCACACAGCCCTGAACACTGAAGCTTTCTTT. Amino acids: CASSLHTALNTEAFF. Combining the CDR3 with reference TRBV14 and TRBJ1-1 gives the whole variable domain EAGVTQFPSHSVIEKGQTVTLRCDPISGHDNLYWYRRVMGKEIKFLLHFVKESKQDESGMPNNRFLAERTGGTYSTLKVQPAELEDSGVYFCASSLHTALNTEAFFGQGTRLTVV.